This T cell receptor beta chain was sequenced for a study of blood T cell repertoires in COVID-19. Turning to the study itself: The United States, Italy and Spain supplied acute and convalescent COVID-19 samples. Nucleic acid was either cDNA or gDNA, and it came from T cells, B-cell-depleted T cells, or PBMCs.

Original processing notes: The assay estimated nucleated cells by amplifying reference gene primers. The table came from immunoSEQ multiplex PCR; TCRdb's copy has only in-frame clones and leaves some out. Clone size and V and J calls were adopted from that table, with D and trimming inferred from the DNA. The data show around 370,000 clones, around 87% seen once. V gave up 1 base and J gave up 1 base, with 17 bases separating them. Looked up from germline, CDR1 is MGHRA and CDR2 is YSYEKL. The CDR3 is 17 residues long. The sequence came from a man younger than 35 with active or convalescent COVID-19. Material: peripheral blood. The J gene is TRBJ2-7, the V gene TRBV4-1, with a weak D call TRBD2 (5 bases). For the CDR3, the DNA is TGCGCCAGCAGCCAAGCCCCCCCCGGAGCGGCTTCCTACGAGCAGTACTTC. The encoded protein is CASSQAPPGAASYEQYF.